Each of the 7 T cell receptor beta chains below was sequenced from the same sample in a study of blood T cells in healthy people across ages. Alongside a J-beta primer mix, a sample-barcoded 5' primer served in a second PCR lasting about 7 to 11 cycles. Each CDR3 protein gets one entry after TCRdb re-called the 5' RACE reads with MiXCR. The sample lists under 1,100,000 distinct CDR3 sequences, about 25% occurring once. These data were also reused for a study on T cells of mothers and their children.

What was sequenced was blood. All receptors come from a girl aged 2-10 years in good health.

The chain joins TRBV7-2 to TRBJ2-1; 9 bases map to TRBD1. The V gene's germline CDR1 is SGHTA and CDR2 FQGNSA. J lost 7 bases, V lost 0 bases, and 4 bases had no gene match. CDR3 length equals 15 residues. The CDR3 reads CASSLAPDRGNEQFF. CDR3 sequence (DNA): TGTGCCAGCAGCTTAGCCCCTGACAGGGGGAATGAGCAGTTCTTC. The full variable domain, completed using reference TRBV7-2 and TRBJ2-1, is GAGVSQSPSNKVTEKGKDVELRCDPISGHTALYWYRQSLGQGLEFLIYFQGNSAPDKSGLPSDRFSAERTGGSVSTLTIQRTQQEDSAVYLCASSLAPDRGNEQFFGPGTRLTVL.

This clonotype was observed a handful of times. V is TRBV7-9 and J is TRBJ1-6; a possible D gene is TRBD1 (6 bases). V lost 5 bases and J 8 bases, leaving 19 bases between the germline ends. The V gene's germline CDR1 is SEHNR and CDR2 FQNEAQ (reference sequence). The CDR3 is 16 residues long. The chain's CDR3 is CASSPTPPQGHSPLHF. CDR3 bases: TGTGCCAGCAGCCCAACTCCACCTCAGGGGCATTCACCCCTCCACTTT.

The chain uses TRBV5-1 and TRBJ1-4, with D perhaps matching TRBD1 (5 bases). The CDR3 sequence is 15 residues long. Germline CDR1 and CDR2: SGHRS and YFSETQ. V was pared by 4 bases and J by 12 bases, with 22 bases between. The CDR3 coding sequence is TGCGCCAGCAGCACCCGGGACGGAGGAAATGAGGAACTGTTTTTT. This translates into CASSTRDGGNEELFF.

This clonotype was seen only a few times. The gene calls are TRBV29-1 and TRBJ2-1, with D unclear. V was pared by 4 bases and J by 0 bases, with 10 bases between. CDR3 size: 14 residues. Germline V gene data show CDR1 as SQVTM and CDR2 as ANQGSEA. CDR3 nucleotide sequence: TGCAGCGTTGGAAGTGCGAGCTCCTACAATGAGCAGTTCTTC. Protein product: CSVGSASSYNEQFF.

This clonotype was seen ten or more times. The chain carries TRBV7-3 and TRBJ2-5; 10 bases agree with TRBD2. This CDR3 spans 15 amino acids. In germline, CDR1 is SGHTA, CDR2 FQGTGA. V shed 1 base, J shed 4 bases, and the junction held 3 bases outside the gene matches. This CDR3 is CASSLIAGGAETQYF. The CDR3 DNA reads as TGTGCCAGCAGCTTAATAGCGGGAGGAGCAGAGACCCAGTACTTC.

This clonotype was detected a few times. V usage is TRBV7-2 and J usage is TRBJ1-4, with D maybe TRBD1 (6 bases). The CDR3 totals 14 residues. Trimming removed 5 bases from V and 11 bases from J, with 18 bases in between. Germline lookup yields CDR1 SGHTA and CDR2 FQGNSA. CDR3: CASSPDRLVGKLFF. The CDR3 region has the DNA TGTGCCAGCAGCCCCGACAGGCTGGTGGGGAAACTGTTTTTT.

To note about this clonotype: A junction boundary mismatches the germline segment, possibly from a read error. The CDR3 spells CAGSLTTDPESEAFF. CDR3 nucleotide sequence: TGTGCCGGCAGCTTGACGACAGACCCGGAATCAGAAGCTTTCTTT. J is TRBJ1-1 and V is TRBV7-9, with D perhaps matching TRBD1 (5 bases). CDR3 length equals 15 residues. The germline V gene has CDR1 SEHNR and CDR2 FQNEAQ (reference sequence).